Below are 25 T cell receptor beta chains sequenced from a single sample in a study of neoadjuvant anti-PD-1 for oral cavity cancer. Time point described: after neoadjuvant nivolumab, at surgical resection. The method was immunoSEQ multiplex PCR; TCRdb's version includes in-frame clones alone and lacks a portion of them. The top ten clones hold roughly 3.5% of a sample with tens of thousands of clones, approximately 84% of them seen once. The sequencing here drew on PBMCs, taken after nivolumab (anti-PD-1) treatment. Every receptor here comes from a person aged 40 to 85 with oral cavity squamous cell carcinoma.

This clone was recorded once. The chain combines TRBV5-5 with TRBJ2-5; a weak D match, TRBD2 (6 bases). This CDR3 spans 13 amino acids. V lost 1 base and J 5 bases, leaving 9 bases between the germline ends. CDR1 and CDR2 from the germline V gene are SGHKS and YYEKEE (reference sequence). The CDR3 sequence is CASSLPGVETQYF. The DNA of the CDR3 is TGTGCCAGCAGCTTGCCGGGAGTGGAGACCCAGTACTTC. The full variable domain, its missing parts supplied by reference TRBV5-5 and TRBJ2-5, is DAGVTQSPTHLIKTRGQQVTLRCSPISGHKSVSWYQQVLGQGPQFIFQYYEKEERGRGNFPDRFSARQFPNYSSELNVNALLLGDSALYLCASSLPGVETQYFGPGTRLLVL.

The chain is built from TRBV7-2 and TRBJ2-3; TRBD2 agrees at 15 bases. V lost 5 bases, J lost 9 bases, and 9 bases stayed unmatched. This CDR3 is built from 16 residues. Germline V gene sequence: CDR1 SGHTA, CDR2 FQGNSA. CDR3 residues: CASSGGGLAGGGTQYF. CDR3 sequence (DNA): TGTGCCAGCAGCGGAGGGGGACTAGCGGGAGGCGGGACGCAGTATTTT.

The J gene is TRBJ2-3, the V gene TRBV25-1, with D perhaps given as TRBD1 or TRBD2 (5 bases each). The CDR3 consists of 15 residues. CDR1 is MGHDK and CDR2 is SYGVNS in the germline V gene. Trimming removed 6 bases at V and 0 bases at J, with 13 bases between. CDR3 DNA: TGTGCCAGCAGGCCTGGGGACGGGAGCACAGATACGCAGTATTTT. It yields the protein CASRPGDGSTDTQYF.

This chain connects TRBV30 to TRBJ1-3, with D tentatively TRBD1 (5 bases). V was pared by 0 bases and J by 0 bases, with 12 bases between. Germline CDR1 is GTSNPN and CDR2 is SVGIG (reference sequence). The CDR3 is 16 amino acids. As DNA, the CDR3 is TGTGCCTGGAGTGTCTGGGGCAGATACTCTGGAAACACCATATATTTT. Its protein product is CAWSVWGRYSGNTIYF.

This chain uses TRBV25-1 with TRBJ1-1, with TRBD1 matching 10 bases. The germline V gene encodes CDR1 MGHDK and CDR2 SYGVNS. V lost 6 bases to trimming and J lost 1 base; unmatched junction nucleotides: 2. The CDR3 loop spans 14 amino acids. The CDR3 here is CASRGQGENTEAFF. The CDR3 DNA reads as TGTGCCAGCAGAGGACAGGGGGAGAACACTGAAGCTTTCTTT.

Only a few counts were recorded for this clone. In DNA, the CDR3 is TGTGCCAGCAGCCAAGAAACAGCTAGGGGTTCTGGGGCCAACGTCCTGACTTTC. Translating gives CASSQETARGSGANVLTF. The V call is TRBV4-2, the J call TRBJ2-6, with a tentative D call TRBD1 (5 bases). The ends were cut back, 0 bases at V and 1 base at J, with 13 bases in the middle. The germline V gene encodes CDR1 LGHNA and CDR2 YNFKEQ. There are 18 residues in the CDR3.

V gene TRBV29-1 combines with J gene TRBJ1-5, with D possibly being TRBD1 (5 bases). V shed 4 bases and J shed 7 bases, with 17 bases lying between them. Germline CDR1 SQVTM, CDR2 ANQGSEA. The CDR3 totals 14 residues. The CDR3 DNA reads as TGCAGCGTTGGGACAACCCTGGGAGGACAGCCCCAGCATTTT. This encodes CSVGTTLGGQPQHF. Filled out from reference TRBV29-1 and TRBJ1-5, the complete variable domain reads SAVISQKPSRDICQRGTSLTIQCQVDSQVTMMFWYRQQPGQSLTLIATANQGSEATYESGFVIDKFPISRPNLTFSTLTVSNMSPEDSSIYLCSVGTTLGGQPQHFGDGTRLSIL.

J is TRBJ1-1 and V is TRBV9, with 9 bases aligning to TRBD1. The CDR3 runs 16 residues. Germline V gene data show CDR1 as SGDLS and CDR2 as YYNGEE. The trim removed 3 bases at V and 0 bases at J, leaving 6 bases unmatched. CDR3 sequence: CASSGAGTGMNTEAFF. The CDR3 coding sequence is TGTGCCAGCAGCGGGGCCGGGACAGGGATGAACACTGAAGCTTTCTTT.

This chain joins TRBV30 and TRBJ2-1; 14 nucleotides match TRBD2. Germline trimming cut 2 bases from V and 7 bases from J; bases unmatched to any gene: 7. The germline V gene encodes CDR1 GTSNPN and CDR2 SVGIG (reference sequence). This CDR3 is 16 amino acids long. The CDR3 DNA follows: TGTGCCTGGAGTTCACGGACTAGCGGGAGGAGTAATGAGCAGTTCTTC. Its protein product is CAWSSRTSGRSNEQFF. The variable domain in full, with the rest retrieved from reference TRBV30 and TRBJ2-1, is SQTIHQWPATLVQPVGSPLSLECTVEGTSNPNLYWYRQAAGRGLQLLFYSVGIGQISSEVPQNLSASRPQDRQFILSSKKLLLSDSGFYLCAWSSRTSGRSNEQFFGPGTRLTVL.

This clone was picked up a small number of times. This sequence joins TRBV2 and TRBJ1-1; D gene unclear. The CDR3 extends over 14 amino acids. V lost 4 bases and J 0 bases, leaving 9 bases between the germline ends. Germline V gene data show CDR1 as SNHLY and CDR2 as FYNNEI. Written as DNA, the CDR3 is TGTGCCAGCAGTGTGACCGTACTGAACACTGAAGCTTTCTTT. This gives the protein CASSVTVLNTEAFF. Full variable domain (outside the CDR3, taken from reference TRBV2 and TRBJ1-1): EPEVTQTPSHQVTQMGQEVILRCVPISNHLYFYWYRQILGQKVEFLVSFYNNEISEKSEIFDDQFSVERPDGSNFTLKIRSTKLEDSAMYFCASSVTVLNTEAFFGQGTRLTVV.

This chain joins TRBV6-5 and TRBJ2-1; tentative D call: TRBD1 (6 bases). The CDR3 has 15 residues. Deletions cut 4 bases from V and 0 bases from J, with 10 bases between. The germline V gene encodes CDR1 MNHEY and CDR2 SVGAGI. The CDR3 loop reads CASSFDRISYNEQFF. The CDR3 coding sequence is TGTGCCAGCAGTTTTGACAGGATCTCCTACAATGAGCAGTTCTTC.

This sequence joins TRBV11-2 and TRBJ2-7; 9 bases line up with TRBD2. In germline, CDR1 is SGHAT, CDR2 FQNNGV. The CDR3 totals 16 residues. Unmatched junction bases numbered 8, after V lost 5 bases and J lost 0 bases. CDR3 sequence: CASSLVGSGSSYEQYF. CDR3 nucleotides: TGTGCCAGCAGCCTAGTCGGTAGCGGGAGCTCCTACGAGCAGTACTTC.

This chain connects TRBV28 to TRBJ1-1, with D possibly matching TRBD1 (5 bases). Germline V gene sequence: CDR1 MDHEN, CDR2 SYDVKM. The CDR3 loop spans 15 amino acids. The ends were cut back, 1 base at V and 6 bases at J, with 15 bases in the middle. CDR3 region: CASSLFGGRGAEAFF. DNA of the CDR3: TGTGCCAGCAGTTTATTTGGAGGGAGGGGTGCTGAAGCTTTCTTT. The whole variable domain, remainder taken from reference TRBV28 and TRBJ1-1, is DVKVTQSSRYLVKRTGEKVFLECVQDMDHENMFWYRQDPGLGLRLIYFSYDVKMKEKGDIPEGYSVSREKKERFSLILESASTNQTSMYLCASSLFGGRGAEAFFGQGTRLTVV.

This clone occurred once. The chain uses TRBV27 and TRBJ2-4; maybe TRBD2 (6 bases). V shed 3 bases and J shed 0 bases, with 9 bases lying between them. CDR1 and CDR2 from the germline V gene are MNHEY and SMNVEV (reference sequence). The CDR3 spans 15 residues. The CDR3 DNA reads TGTGCCAGCAGTTTGGCGGGACCAGCCAAAAACATTCAGTACTTC. Its protein is CASSLAGPAKNIQYF.

V usage is TRBV12-5 and J usage is TRBJ2-1, with 12 bases matching TRBD2. CDR1 and CDR2 from the germline V gene are LGHNT and FRNRAP. The V gene end was trimmed by 6 bases and the J gene end by 4 bases; junction bases not matched to a gene: 4. This CDR3 has 15 amino acids. The CDR3 DNA sequence: TGTGCTAGTGGCTCCGGACTAGCGGGATACAATGAGCAGTTCTTC. Translating gives CASGSGLAGYNEQFF.

The J gene is TRBJ2-5, the V gene TRBV5-1; a weak D match, TRBD2 (6 bases). Trimming cost V 4 bases and J 4 bases, with 11 bases left between them. CDR1 and CDR2 from the germline V gene are SGHRS and YFSETQ. The length of the CDR3 is 13 residues. The CDR3 bases are TGCGCCAGCAGCCCGACTAGGTTAGAGACCCAGTACTTC. Protein product: CASSPTRLETQYF.

The rearrangement joins TRBV27 to TRBJ2-1; the match to TRBD2 covers 11 bases. Germline V lookup: CDR1 MNHEY, CDR2 SMNVEV (reference sequence). The CDR3 has 14 residues. After removal of 5 bases from V and 10 bases from J, the junction contained 7 bases not matched to a gene. In DNA form, the CDR3 reads TGTGCCAGCAGTGTGGGACTAGCGGTACAGGAGCAGTTCTTC. Amino acid sequence: CASSVGLAVQEQFF.

This clone came up once. The chain links TRBV6-6 to TRBJ2-1; D may be TRBD1 (6 bases). Germline V gene sequence: CDR1 MNHNY, CDR2 SVGAGI (reference sequence). V was pared by 4 bases and J by 10 bases, with 14 bases between. The CDR3 totals 13 residues. DNA for the CDR3: TGTGCCAGCAGTTCCGGACAGTCTGGCGAGCAGTTCTTC. Amino acids: CASSSGQSGEQFF.

This clone was seen a single time. The chain joins TRBV6-5 to TRBJ1-6, with D perhaps TRBD1 (5 bases). V was pared by 0 bases and J by 5 bases, with 8 bases between. The CDR3 sequence is 15 residues long. Per germline, CDR1 MNHEY and CDR2 SVGAGI. For the CDR3, the DNA is TGTGCCAGCAGTTACTCAGGGGTAGATAATTCACCCCTCCACTTT. The encoded protein is CASSYSGVDNSPLHF.

The chain recombines TRBV9 with TRBJ1-1; 8 bases match TRBD1. The junction had 4 bases not matched to a gene; V was cut back by 0 bases and J by 0 bases. This CDR3 comprises 16 residues. The germline gives CDR1 SGDLS, CDR2 YYNGEE. The CDR3 spells CASSVGTGTLNTEAFF. The CDR3 nucleotides read TGTGCCAGCAGCGTAGGGACAGGGACCCTGAACACTGAAGCTTTCTTT.

The chain links TRBV5-6 to TRBJ2-2; TRBD2 is a possible D gene (6 bases). Germline V gene data show CDR1 as SGHDT and CDR2 as YYEEEE. The V end lost 6 bases, the J end lost 6 bases, and 9 bases lay between the germline ends. The CDR3 sequence is 12 residues long. As DNA, the CDR3 is TGTGCCAGCAAGCGGGCTCCCGGGGAGCTGTTTTTT. Translating gives CASKRAPGELFF.

The chain joins TRBV11-2 to TRBJ2-7; no clear D. Trimming shortened V by 1 base and J by 5 bases, and 6 bases separated the two germline ends. Germline V gene sequence: CDR1 SGHAT, CDR2 FQNNGV. The CDR3 has 12 residues. The CDR3 sequence is CASSLVRNEQYF. CDR3 DNA: TGTGCCAGCAGCTTAGTTAGAAACGAGCAGTACTTC. Based on the CDR3 plus reference TRBV11-2 and TRBJ2-7, the full variable domain is EAGVAQSPRYKIIEKRQSVAFWCNPISGHATLYWYQQILGQGPKLLIQFQNNGVVDDSQLPKDRFSAERLKGVDSTLKIQPAKLEDSAVYLCASSLVRNEQYFGPGTRLTVT.

The rearrangement links TRBV19 to TRBJ2-7; 7 bases agree with TRBD1. The CDR3 sequence is 13 residues long. J gave up 5 bases and V 5 bases, and 6 bases lay outside the gene matches. CDR1 is LNHDA, CDR2 SQIVND, per germline (reference sequence). CDR3 DNA: TGTGCCAGTAGTTACAGGGGTGGCAACGAGCAGTACTTC. Translating gives CASSYRGGNEQYF.

The chain couples TRBV5-1 to TRBJ2-5; TRBD1 matches 9 bases. Germline assignment: CDR1 SGHRS and CDR2 YFSETQ. The CDR3 extends over 14 amino acids. Trimming removed 4 bases from V and 5 bases from J; junction bases left unmatched: 6. In DNA form, the CDR3 reads TGCGCCAGCAGCCCCCGGACAGGGGCGGAGACCCAGTACTTC. Its translation: CASSPRTGAETQYF. The full variable domain, rest sourced from reference TRBV5-1 and TRBJ2-5, is KAGVTQTPRYLIKTRGQQVTLSCSPISGHRSVSWYQQTPGQGLQFLFEYFSETQRNKGNFPGRFSGRQFSNSRSEMNVSTLELGDSALYLCASSPRTGAETQYFGPGTRLLVL.

The chain combines TRBV5-1 with TRBJ2-1, with 11 bases aligning to TRBD1. The germline gives CDR1 SGHRS, CDR2 YFSETQ. This CDR3 is built from 15 residues. The V gene end was trimmed by 4 bases and the J gene end by 3 bases; junction bases not matched to a gene: 3. CDR3 protein: CASSAGTGGYNEQFF. The CDR3 DNA reads TGCGCCAGCAGCGCCGGGACAGGGGGCTACAATGAGCAGTTCTTC.